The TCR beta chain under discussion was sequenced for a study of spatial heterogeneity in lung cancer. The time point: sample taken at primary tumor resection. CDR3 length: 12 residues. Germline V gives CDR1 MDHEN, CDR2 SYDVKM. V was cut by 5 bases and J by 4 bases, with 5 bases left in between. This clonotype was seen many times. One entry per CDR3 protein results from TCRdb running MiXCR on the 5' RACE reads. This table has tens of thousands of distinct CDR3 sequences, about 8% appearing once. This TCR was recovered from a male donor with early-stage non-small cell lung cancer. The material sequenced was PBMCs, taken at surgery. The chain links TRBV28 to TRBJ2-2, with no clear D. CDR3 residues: CASSTPTGELFF. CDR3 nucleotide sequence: TGTGCCAGCAGTACCCCCACCGGGGAGCTGTTTTTT.